Listed here are 25 T cell receptor beta chains from one sample, sequenced in a study of regulatory T cells in long-lasting Graves disease. As to time point: persistent/refractory GD, antithyroid drugs over 5 years with positive TRAb. PBMC-extracted RNA yielded the TCR library. Assembly of TCR beta libraries relied on iRepertoire HTBI primers together with Arm-PCR of CDR3 regions. TCRdb used MiXCR to reprocess the multiplex PCR reads, holding one entry per CDR3 protein. The sample includes under 450,000 distinct CDR3 sequences, around 22% of them seen just once. The sample consisted of peripheral blood mononuclear cells (PBMCs), taken when the disease was refractory, from a patient treated with antithyroid drugs. Receptors were obtained from a female donor with Graves disease.

In DNA, the CDR3 is TGTGCCAGCTGGACAGGGATCCCCTACGAGCAGTACTTC. This gives the protein CASWTGIPYEQYF. This chain links TRBV27 with TRBJ2-7; TRBD1 matches at 8 bases. The CDR3 is 13 amino acids. Trimming at V came to 8 bases and at J to 2 bases, leaving 5 bases not matched to a gene. Germline values: CDR1 MNHEY, CDR2 SMNVEV (reference sequence).

This chain uses TRBV6-5 with TRBJ1-5; 9 bases agree with TRBD1. V trimming: 2 bases; J trimming: 7 bases; junction bases outside the gene matches: 9. Germline V gives CDR1 MNHEY, CDR2 SVGAGI. The CDR3 has 16 amino acids. The chain's CDR3 is CASSYPGGQGGQPQHF. CDR3 sequence (DNA): TGTGCCAGCAGTTACCCGGGGGGACAGGGTGGACAGCCCCAGCATTTT.

The rearrangement uses TRBV19 and TRBJ1-1; unclear D gene. The CDR3 is 15 amino acids. In germline, CDR1 is LNHDA, CDR2 SQIVND (reference sequence). Trimming took 5 bases from V and 0 from J, leaving 13 bases between them. The CDR3 DNA reads TGTGCCAGTAGTGTCGCCAGTAAGATGAACACTGAAGCTTTCTTT. Translation gives CASSVASKMNTEAFF.

This clonotype has a handful of counts. The rearrangement joins TRBV19 to TRBJ1-1; D is undetermined. V lost 3 bases, J lost 0 bases, and 5 bases lay in between. The CDR3 runs to 13 residues. From germline, CDR1 is LNHDA and CDR2 SQIVND (reference sequence). DNA for the CDR3: TGTGCCAGTAGTATTAACGTGAACACTGAAGCTTTCTTT. It is translated as CASSINVNTEAFF.

The sample holds a few counts of this clonotype. This chain connects TRBV9 to TRBJ1-2; the match to TRBD1 covers 12 bases. CDR1 is SGDLS and CDR2 is YYNGEE in the germline V gene. The CDR3 consists of 19 residues. V lost 3 bases and J lost 1; bases outside the gene matches: 13. The CDR3 DNA reads as TGTGCCAGCAGCGCTGGGACAGGGGGCCTCCCAAACTATAACTATGGCTACACCTTC. Its translation is CASSAGTGGLPNYNYGYTF.

The rearrangement joins TRBV7-3 to TRBJ2-7; TRBD2 agrees at 8 bases. The DNA matches TRBJ2-1 better at its end, which makes the J call doubtful. CDR1 and CDR2 from the germline V gene are SGHTA and FQGTGA. This CDR3 is built from 15 residues. CDR3 loop: CASSDPGTSRNEQFF. DNA of the CDR3: TGTGCCAGCAGCGACCCCGGGACTAGTAGGAATGAGCAGTTCTTC.

The chain recombines TRBV30 with TRBJ2-6; D unclear. Looked up from germline, CDR1 is GTSNPN and CDR2 is SVGIG (reference sequence). The V and J ends lost 0 bases and 2 bases respectively, with 11 bases between them. This CDR3 has 16 amino acids. The CDR3 protein is CAWSVGLQAGANVLTF. CDR3 nucleotide sequence: TGTGCCTGGAGTGTAGGCCTTCAGGCTGGGGCCAACGTCCTGACTTTC.

The V call is TRBV20-1, the J call TRBJ2-3; TRBD2 is a possible D gene (6 bases). Trimming stripped 6 bases from V and 3 bases from J, with 16 bases between. Germline loops: CDR1 DFQATT, CDR2 SNEGSKA (reference sequence). The CDR3 is made up of 14 amino acids. CDR3 protein: CSAARLEATDTQYF. The CDR3 region has the DNA TGCAGTGCAGCCCGACTAGAAGCAACAGATACGCAGTATTTT.

This clonotype showed up just a few times. J is TRBJ1-1 and V is TRBV7-2; 9 positions agree with TRBD1. CDR1 SGHTA and CDR2 FQGNSA come from the germline V gene. J was trimmed by 0 bases and V by 6 bases; bases with no gene match: 5. This CDR3 is built from 15 residues. Here the CDR3 reads CASRSRTGVNTEAFF. CDR3 sequence (DNA): TGTGCCAGCAGAAGCCGGACAGGGGTGAACACTGAAGCTTTCTTT.

This chain uses TRBV7-2 with TRBJ1-6; no clear D gene. Germline assignment: CDR1 SGHTA and CDR2 FQGNSA. The V end was cut by 1 base, the J end by 7 bases, with 5 bases between. The CDR3 spans 13 residues. The CDR3: CASSLDPNSPLHF. The CDR3 DNA is TGTGCCAGCAGCTTAGATCCGAATTCACCCCTCCACTTT.

This sequence joins TRBV6-1 and TRBJ2-4, with D perhaps being TRBD1 or TRBD2 (6 bases each). Germline loops: CDR1 MNHNS, CDR2 SASEGT. The ends were cut back, 3 bases at V and 8 bases at J, with 17 bases in the middle. This CDR3 is 15 amino acids long. The CDR3 sequence: CASSDQLEGGDIQYF. CDR3 DNA sequence: TGTGCCAGCAGTGACCAACTCGAGGGGGGAGACATTCAGTACTTC.

This clonotype appeared many times. J is TRBJ1-1 and V is TRBV12-3 or TRBV12-4; possible D gene TRBD1, 5 bases. V was trimmed by 7 bases and J by 10 bases, leaving 22 bases between them. The CDR3 is made up of 14 amino acids. CDR3 protein: CASTLRGGGGGAFF. CDR3 sequence (DNA): TGTGCCAGCACCTTAAGGGGCGGTGGTGGCGGAGCTTTCTTT.

This clonotype was observed at least ten times. The chain uses TRBV6-5 and TRBJ1-1; D unresolved. The CDR3 length is 14 residues. Germline values: CDR1 MNHEY, CDR2 SVGAGI. V lost 0 bases to trimming and J lost 4 bases, with 9 bases between them. This CDR3 is CASSYSYRITEAFF. In nucleotides, the CDR3 is TGTGCCAGCAGTTACTCGTATCGTATCACTGAAGCTTTCTTT.

The chain links TRBV13 to TRBJ2-5, with D possibly matching TRBD2 (5 bases). Looked up from germline, CDR1 is PRHDT and CDR2 is FYEKMQ (reference sequence). Trimming removed 2 bases from V and 5 bases from J, with 24 bases in between. The CDR3 spans 18 residues. The CDR3 sequence is CASSLFAGRAQKRETQYF. Written as DNA, the CDR3 is TGTGCCAGCAGCTTATTCGCGGGCCGGGCTCAAAAAAGGGAGACCCAGTACTTC.

This clonotype showed up just once. A read error may produce the germline difference seen at one junction end. CDR3 residues: CASGVAGRIYSGNTIYF. Here the CDR3 DNA reads TGTGCCAGCGGCGTAGCAGGCAGGATTTACTCTGGAAACACCATATATTTT. This chain joins TRBV9 and TRBJ1-3; D not resolved. In germline, CDR1 is SGDLS, CDR2 YYNGEE. The CDR3 contains 17 residues.

This clonotype has at least ten counts. The gene calls are TRBV28 and TRBJ2-7; D might be TRBD2 (6 bases). Trimming took 8 bases from V and 0 from J, leaving 20 bases between them. This CDR3 is built from 16 residues. Germline V gene sequence: CDR1 MDHEN, CDR2 SYDVKM. The CDR3 loop is CASFSLSAGSSYEQYF. The CDR3 coding sequence is TGTGCCAGCTTTTCCCTGTCAGCGGGTAGCTCCTACGAGCAGTACTTC.

This clonotype appeared a single time. CDR3 nucleotide sequence: TGTGCCAGTAGGCCCTCGGGACAGATTTCCTACGAGCAGTACTTC. Protein product: CASRPSGQISYEQYF. The chain employs TRBV19 and TRBJ2-7; 7 positions agree with TRBD1. This CDR3 is 15 amino acids long. Unmatched junction bases numbered 9, after V lost 6 bases and J lost 1 base. Germline CDR1 and CDR2: LNHDA and SQIVND (reference sequence). The complete variable domain, with remaining parts taken from reference TRBV19 and TRBJ2-7, reads DGGITQSPKYLFRKEGQNVTLSCEQNLNHDAMYWYRQDPGQGLRLIYYSQIVNDFQKGDIAEGYSVSREKKESFPLTVTSAQKNPTAFYLCASRPSGQISYEQYFGPGTRLTVT.

The chain is built from TRBV11-2 and TRBJ2-5, with D possibly matching TRBD2 (6 bases). The CDR3 consists of 15 residues. The V end lost 0 bases, the J end lost 5 bases, and 13 bases lay between the germline ends. CDR1 SGHAT and CDR2 FQNNGV come from the germline V gene. DNA for the CDR3: TGTGCCAGCAGCTTAGACGGAGGGGACCCCGAGACCCAGTACTTC. Protein product: CASSLDGGDPETQYF.

The chain recombines TRBV6-2 or TRBV6-3 with TRBJ1-2; TRBD1 matches 8 bases. V shed 6 bases and J 8 bases; nucleotides not matched to a gene: 14. This CDR3 is built from 15 residues. Per germline, CDR1 MNHEY and CDR2 SVGEGT. CDR3 protein: CASRPQGVESGGYTF. The CDR3 coding sequence is TGTGCCAGCAGGCCACAGGGGGTAGAGAGTGGCGGCTACACCTTC.

The rearrangement uses TRBV2 and TRBJ2-7, with 8 positions matching TRBD1. After removal of 10 bases from V and 2 bases from J, the junction contained 7 bases not matched to a gene. Germline V gene sequence: CDR1 SNHLY, CDR2 FYNNEI. CDR3 length equals 13 residues. CDR3 sequence: CATQGADTYEQYF. The CDR3 region has the DNA TGTGCCACCCAGGGGGCAGATACCTACGAGCAGTACTTC.

This clonotype appeared a single time. The chain links TRBV29-1 to TRBJ2-7, with D unresolved. CDR3 length equals 12 residues. Germline CDR1 is SQVTM and CDR2 is ANQGSEA. The V and J ends lost 7 bases and 2 bases respectively, with 12 bases between them. The CDR3 is CSAQGRAYEQYF. CDR3 in DNA: TGCAGCGCCCAAGGCAGAGCCTACGAGCAGTACTTC.

In regard to this clonotype: A junction boundary mismatches the germline segment, possibly from a read error. J is TRBJ2-7 and V is TRBV3-1; perhaps D is TRBD1 or TRBD2 (5 bases each). In germline, CDR1 is LGHDT, CDR2 YNNKEL (reference sequence). The CDR3 is 16 amino acids. The chain's CDR3 is CASSQGSGDGLYGQYF. DNA for the CDR3: TGTGCCAGCAGCCAAGGTTCCGGGGACGGTCTCTACGGGCAGTACTTC.

The rearrangement joins TRBV6-1 to TRBJ2-4, with D maybe TRBD2 (6 bases). Trimming removed 10 bases at V and 6 bases at J, with 16 bases between. The CDR3 covers 13 residues. Per the germline V gene, CDR1 is MNHNS and CDR2 is SASEGT. CDR3 protein: CAIQRAGGNIQYF. The CDR3 nucleotides are TGTGCCATCCAGCGGGCTGGTGGAAACATTCAGTACTTC.

This clonotype was detected a few times. With only one base between it and a far larger clone, this is likely a read error. The chain links TRBV6-2 or TRBV6-3 to TRBJ1-1; D may be TRBD1 (5 bases). CDR1 is MNHEY, CDR2 SVGEGT, per germline. The CDR3 consists of 14 residues. Trimming left V 8 bases short and J 3 bases short, with 16 bases between. CDR3 amino acids: CASRRQLMDTEAFF. For the CDR3, the DNA is TGTGCCAGCCGAAGACAGCTCATGGACACTGAAGCTTTCTTT.

This clonotype was observed at least ten times. The chain combines TRBV2 with TRBJ1-5; the D is unclear. Trimming pared 2 bases from V and 0 bases from J, leaving 8 bases between. Germline CDR1 reads SNHLY; CDR2 reads FYNNEI. CDR3 length: 15 residues. CDR3 DNA sequence: TGTGCCAGCAGTGAACGGCAGAATAGCAATCAGCCCCAGCATTTT. This sequence encodes CASSERQNSNQPQHF.